The 18 T cell receptor beta chains in this list originate from one sample, sequenced in a study of blood T cells in healthy people across ages. Using a J-beta primer mix together with a sample-barcoded 5' primer, a second PCR was run for roughly 6 to 12 cycles. TCRdb reprocessed the 5' RACE reads with MiXCR, giving one entry per CDR3 protein. Of roughly 730,000 distinct CDR3 sequences listed, more than 55% are singletons. The sequenced sample was blood. Receptor source: a man aged 40-49 years in good health.

This clonotype appeared a single time. The chain couples TRBV9 to TRBJ1-2, with 7 bases matching TRBD1. The V segment lost 3 bases and the J segment 1 base; nucleotides outside the gene matches: 3. This CDR3 comprises 14 residues. Germline CDR1 is SGDLS and CDR2 is YYNGEE. The CDR3 DNA sequence: TGTGCCAGCAGCGGAGGGGGCTTTAACTATGGCTACACCTTC. Protein product: CASSGGGFNYGYTF.

V gene TRBV2 combines with J gene TRBJ2-7; TRBD2 might be the D (5 bases). Trimming removed 10 bases at V and 9 bases at J, with 31 bases between. The germline gives CDR1 SNHLY, CDR2 FYNNEI. The length of the CDR3 is 16 residues. CDR3 DNA: TGTGCCACTGGTTCGTTAGGCGCGGCACTAGAAAACGGGCAGTACTTC. Its translation is CATGSLGAALENGQYF.

The table lists this clonotype with a few counts. The chain is built from TRBV15 and TRBJ1-1; D may be TRBD1 (5 bases). With 3 bases removed from V and 9 bases from J, the gap between germline ends came to 14 bases. There are 13 residues in the CDR3. CDR1 is LNHNV, CDR2 YYDKDF, per germline (reference sequence). The CDR3 nucleotides are TGTGCCACCAGCAGGGGACCAATTCCCCAAGCTTTCTTT. Amino acids: CATSRGPIPQAFF.

This clonotype was picked up one time. The chain joins TRBV24-1 to TRBJ2-1; the D gene is possibly TRBD1 (6 bases). The germline V gene encodes CDR1 KGHDR and CDR2 SFDVKD. Trimming shortened V by 3 bases and J by 1 base, and 12 bases separated the two germline ends. The CDR3 contains 16 residues. The DNA for the CDR3 is TGTGCCACCAGTGATATTGGACAGCAATCCTACAATGAGCAGTTCTTC. Amino acids: CATSDIGQQSYNEQFF.

The genes are TRBV20-1 and TRBJ2-7, with 8 nucleotides matching TRBD2. The tail of the sequence fits TRBJ2-4 better, so the J call may be wrong. The CDR3 totals 15 residues. Germline values: CDR1 DFQATT, CDR2 SNEGSKA (reference sequence). CDR3 in DNA: TGCAGTGCTAGGACCCTAAGCGGGAGTGCGAACATTCAGTACTTC. Translated: CSARTLSGSANIQYF.

The chain has TRBV7-2 and TRBJ2-7, with D uncertain. This CDR3 is built from 14 residues. Trimming shortened V by 4 bases and J by 3 bases, and 13 bases separated the two germline ends. CDR1 and CDR2 from the germline V gene are SGHTA and FQGNSA. The CDR3 DNA reads TGTGCCAGCAGCTCTCACCTTCTGTTCTACGAGCAGTACTTC. Translated, it gives CASSSHLLFYEQYF.

The chain has TRBV6-2 or TRBV6-3 and TRBJ2-4; TRBD2 aligns across 12 bases. TRBJ2-7 explains the end of the DNA better; the J call may be wrong. CDR1 is MNHEY and CDR2 is SVGEGT in the germline V gene. The CDR3 has 14 residues. CDR3 DNA sequence: TGTGCCAGCAGTAAGACGACTAGCGGGAGCGAGCAGTACTTC. The encoded protein is CASSKTTSGSEQYF.

J is TRBJ2-1 and V is TRBV2; 11 bases map to TRBD2. The germline gives CDR1 SNHLY, CDR2 FYNNEI. The V and J ends lost 8 bases and 6 bases, in that order; junction bases with no gene match: 0. The CDR3 runs to 12 residues. The CDR3 is CASGTSGNEQFF. The CDR3, as DNA: TGTGCCAGCGGGACTAGCGGCAATGAGCAGTTCTTC. Looking up the rest from reference TRBV2 and TRBJ2-1 gives the full variable domain: EPEVTQTPSHQVTQMGQEVILRCVPISNHLYFYWYRQILGQKVEFLVSFYNNEISEKSEIFDDQFSVERPDGSNFTLKIRSTKLEDSAMYFCASGTSGNEQFFGPGTRLTVL.

CDR3 sequence reads: CASSLRPGQRIQETQYF. CDR3 bases: TGTGCCAGCAGTTTGCGACCGGGACAGCGAATTCAAGAGACCCAGTACTTC. The V call is TRBV12-3 or TRBV12-4, the J call TRBJ2-5, with 7 bases that match TRBD1. The CDR3 has 17 residues. The J segment lost 2 bases and the V segment lost 3 bases, leaving 12 bases of the junction unmatched.

This chain uses TRBV10-3 with TRBJ2-3, with 12 bases lining up with TRBD2. This CDR3 comprises 16 residues. J gave up 5 bases and V 6 bases, and 9 bases lay outside the gene matches. CDR1 is ENHRY, CDR2 SYGVKD, per germline. For the CDR3, the DNA is TGTGCCATCAGCACGAGAACTAGCGGGGGGCGAGATACGCAGTATTTT. Protein: CAISTRTSGGRDTQYF.

The chain uses TRBV6-2 or TRBV6-3 and TRBJ2-7; 10 bases align to TRBD1. Germline V lookup: CDR1 MNHEY, CDR2 SVGEGT. The CDR3 is 19 residues long. J gave up 3 bases and V 8 bases, and 22 bases lay outside the gene matches. In nucleotides, the CDR3 is TGTGCCAGCCTAGTTTCAACGAGACAGGGGGCATTCGGGTTCTACGAGCAGTACTTC. This encodes CASLVSTRQGAFGFYEQYF.

The V gene is TRBV11-2, the J gene TRBJ2-7; D perhaps matches TRBD2 (6 bases). Germline V gene sequence: CDR1 SGHAT, CDR2 FQNNGV. This CDR3 has 13 residues. The V and J ends lost 6 bases and 0 bases respectively, with 9 bases between them. CDR3 sequence (DNA): TGTGCCAGCAGGGTGACTAGCTCCTACGAGCAGTACTTC. This codes for CASRVTSSYEQYF. The complete variable domain, with remaining parts taken from reference TRBV11-2 and TRBJ2-7, reads EAGVAQSPRYKIIEKRQSVAFWCNPISGHATLYWYQQILGQGPKLLIQFQNNGVVDDSQLPKDRFSAERLKGVDSTLKIQPAKLEDSAVYLCASRVTSSYEQYFGPGTRLTVT.

The rearrangement uses TRBV4-2 and TRBJ2-3; 14 bases map to TRBD2. Germline lookup yields CDR1 LGHNA and CDR2 YNFKEQ. CDR3 length: 19 residues. Unmatched junction bases numbered 11, after V lost 4 bases and J lost 2 bases. CDR3 region: CASSPLAGGLAGVTDTQYF. DNA for the CDR3: TGTGCCAGCAGCCCTCTGGCGGGGGGACTAGCGGGGGTCACAGATACGCAGTATTTT.

This clonotype was seen only once. The rearrangement links TRBV14 to TRBJ2-4; D remains ambiguous. Germline V lookup: CDR1 SGHDN, CDR2 FVKESK. This CDR3 spans 12 amino acids. V was clipped by 3 bases and J by 9 bases, with 9 bases between them. CDR3 sequence (DNA): TGTGCCAGCAGCCAGGGTACGGCCATTCAGTACTTC. Translated, it gives CASSQGTAIQYF.

The chain couples TRBV20-1 to TRBJ1-4; D is uncertain. Germline-derived CDR1 and CDR2 are DFQATT and SNEGSKA (reference sequence). CDR3 length: 12 amino acids. Trimming stripped 3 bases from V and 5 bases from J, with 7 bases between. CDR3 residues: CSARGVNEKLFF. CDR3 DNA sequence: TGCAGTGCTAGGGGAGTAAATGAAAAACTGTTTTTT.

The chain couples TRBV7-2 to TRBJ2-1; D call uncertain. Germline CDR1 reads SGHTA; CDR2 reads FQGNSA. Trimming removed 0 bases from V and 2 bases from J, with 14 bases in between. The CDR3 covers 17 residues. The CDR3 DNA reads as TGTGCCAGCAGCTTAGCGTCGGGCAGGCCTACCTACAATGAGCAGTTCTTC. It encodes CASSLASGRPTYNEQFF.

A remark on this clonotype: This may be a read error, as it is one base from a much larger clone. This sequence joins TRBV29-1 and TRBJ2-7, with D perhaps TRBD1 (6 bases). V lost 7 bases, J lost 0 bases, and 13 bases lay in between. The CDR3 loop spans 13 amino acids. Germline V gene lookup returns CDR1 SQVTM and CDR2 ANQGSEA. The CDR3 loop reads CSGYGQTSYEQYF. DNA for the CDR3: TGCAGCGGTTACGGACAGACCTCCTACGAGCAGTACTTC.

This clonotype was recorded only once. This chain uses TRBV4-1 with TRBJ2-1, with TRBD1 matching 9 bases. With 5 bases clipped from V and 10 bases from J, the junction kept 9 bases outside the gene matches. Germline CDR1 reads MGHRA; CDR2 reads YSYEKL. CDR3 length equals 14 residues. CDR3 bases: TGCGCCAGCAGCTCCGGGACAGGGCGGCACGAGCAGTTCTTC. It is translated as CASSSGTGRHEQFF.